These 21 T cell receptor beta chains originate from one sample sequenced in a study of T cell repertoires in cytomegalovirus infection. TCRdb re-called the reads through MiXCR, storing one row per CDR3 protein. The data show some 700,000 distinct CDR3 sequences, roughly 30% seen once. No antigens are known for them. The material was cultured PBMCs, obtained from culture after CMV antigen stimulation. These receptors all come from a human donor in good health (CMV status not recorded). Some clones in this sample may be carry-over from other donors' samples.

The chain carries TRBV7-9 and TRBJ1-1; D ambiguous. The germline gives CDR1 SEHNR, CDR2 FQNEAQ (reference sequence). This CDR3 region has 15 residues. V was cut by 3 bases and J by 0 bases, with 11 bases left in between. The CDR3 nucleotides are TGTGCCAGCAGCTTTCCTTCCGGGATGAACACTGAAGCTTTCTTT. It codes for CASSFPSGMNTEAFF.

The chain recombines TRBV10-3 with TRBJ2-7; D is unresolved. Germline loops: CDR1 ENHRY, CDR2 SYGVKD. The CDR3 contains 12 residues. Trimming pared 2 bases from V and 2 bases from J, leaving 4 bases between. CDR3 protein: CAISETTYEQYF. The CDR3, as DNA: TGTGCCATCAGTGAGACCACCTACGAGCAGTACTTC.

V and J are TRBV20-1 and TRBJ1-5, with D tentatively TRBD1 (5 bases). The CDR3 is 15 residues long. With 1 base removed from V and 5 bases from J, the gap between germline ends came to 15 bases. Per the germline V gene, CDR1 is DFQATT and CDR2 is SNEGSKA (reference sequence). CDR3 amino acids: CSARAKGMVDQPQHF. DNA of the CDR3: TGCAGTGCTAGAGCCAAGGGGATGGTTGATCAGCCCCAGCATTTT.

In its sample, this clonotype was seen a few times. The rearrangement uses TRBV6-1 and TRBJ2-5; D perhaps matches TRBD2 (5 bases). CDR3 length equals 14 residues. V was cut by 2 bases and J by 5 bases, with 12 bases left in between. The germline CDR1 and CDR2 sequences are MNHNS and SASEGT. The CDR3 region is CASSEQPSGETQYF. The DNA of the CDR3 is TGTGCCAGCAGTGAACAACCGTCGGGGGAGACCCAGTACTTC.

This chain uses TRBV12-3 or TRBV12-4 with TRBJ1-1; D remains unclear. The CDR3 length is 13 residues. Trimming removed 7 bases from V and 5 bases from J, with 14 bases in between. CDR3 region: CASNQAGSTEAFF. The CDR3 bases are TGTGCCAGCAACCAGGCGGGGTCGACTGAAGCTTTCTTT.

This clonotype came up a few times. The chain uses TRBV7-9 and TRBJ1-5; a weak D match, TRBD1 (6 bases). V gave up 0 bases and J gave up 4 bases, with 10 bases separating them. Germline CDR1 SEHNR, CDR2 FQNEAQ (reference sequence). The length of the CDR3 is 15 residues. Here the CDR3 reads CASSLAQGRNQPQHF. The CDR3 DNA follows: TGTGCCAGCAGCTTAGCGCAGGGGAGAAATCAGCCCCAGCATTTT.

This chain joins TRBV7-9 and TRBJ2-5; the match to TRBD1 covers 7 bases. CDR1 and CDR2 (germline): SEHNR, FQNEAQ (reference sequence). V lost 4 bases to trimming and J lost 5 bases; unmatched junction nucleotides: 10. CDR3 length: 15 residues. CDR3 bases: TGTGCCAGCAGCTCGACGACAGGGCTTGGGGAGACCCAGTACTTC. Amino acid sequence: CASSSTTGLGETQYF.

This clonotype was observed once. The chain recombines TRBV4-1 with TRBJ2-1, with 8 bases that match TRBD2. The CDR3 covers 19 residues. V was clipped by 1 base and J by 3 bases; unmatched bases: 14. Germline V lookup: CDR1 MGHRA, CDR2 YSYEKL. The CDR3: CASSQVAHSTSGYYNEQFF. CDR3 DNA: TGCGCCAGCAGCCAAGTGGCCCACTCAACTAGCGGATACTACAATGAGCAGTTCTTC.

The rearrangement joins TRBV7-2 to TRBJ2-7, with 10 bases lining up with TRBD1. This CDR3 is 15 amino acids long. Germline V CDR1 and CDR2: SGHTA, FQGNSA. V was pared by 5 bases and J by 3 bases, with 7 bases of the junction left unmatched. The CDR3 loop reads CASSQRTGGGYEQYF. The DNA of the CDR3 is TGTGCCAGCAGCCAGCGGACAGGGGGTGGCTACGAGCAGTACTTC.

This clonotype has a handful of counts. This rearrangement joins TRBV7-8 to TRBJ1-4; D uncertain. Trimming removed 5 bases at V and 2 bases at J, with 18 bases between. The CDR3 contains 17 residues. Germline V gene sequence: CDR1 SGHVS, CDR2 FQNEAQ. The CDR3 here is CASSPIRAHRTNEKLFF. The CDR3 DNA follows: TGTGCCAGCAGCCCCATAAGAGCACACCGGACTAATGAAAAACTGTTTTTT. The complete variable domain, with remaining parts taken from reference TRBV7-8 and TRBJ1-4, reads GAGVSQSPRYKVAKRGQDVALRCDPISGHVSLFWYQQALGQGPEFLTYFQNEAQLDKSGLPSDRFFAERPEGSVSTLKIQRTQQEDSAVYLCASSPIRAHRTNEKLFFGSGTQLSVL.

The chain employs TRBV6-6 and TRBJ2-5, with a possible D match to TRBD2 (6 bases). CDR1 and CDR2 (germline): MNHNY, SVGAGI (reference sequence). The V gene lost 7 bases and the J gene lost 5 bases, with 20 bases spanning the gap. This CDR3 spans 15 amino acids. The CDR3 coding sequence is TGTGCCAGCACGAATAGCGGCAAGCTAGGGGAGACCCAGTACTTC. Protein sequence: CASTNSGKLGETQYF.

The chain joins TRBV7-2 to TRBJ2-6; 10 bases are a match to TRBD1. The germline V gene encodes CDR1 SGHTA and CDR2 FQGNSA. The CDR3 runs 17 residues. V trimming: 5 bases; J trimming: 4 bases; junction bases outside the gene matches: 8. The CDR3 sequence is CASSLRQGALGANVLTF. The DNA of the CDR3 is TGTGCCAGCAGCCTAAGACAGGGGGCGCTGGGGGCCAACGTCCTGACTTTC. Combining the CDR3 with reference TRBV7-2 and TRBJ2-6 gives the whole variable domain GAGVSQSPSNKVTEKGKDVELRCDPISGHTALYWYRQSLGQGLEFLIYFQGNSAPDKSGLPSDRFSAERTGGSVSTLTIQRTQQEDSAVYLCASSLRQGALGANVLTFGAGSRLTVL.

This clonotype was found a few times. The chain uses TRBV7-2 and TRBJ2-7, with D uncertain. Trimming removed 3 bases at V and 3 bases at J, with 9 bases between. The CDR3 totals 13 residues. In germline, CDR1 is SGHTA, CDR2 FQGNSA. The CDR3 loop is CASSLSVNYEQYF. The CDR3, as DNA: TGTGCCAGCAGCTTGTCCGTAAACTACGAGCAGTACTTC.

J is TRBJ1-2 and V is TRBV12-5; tentatively, D is TRBD1 (6 bases). From germline, CDR1 is LGHNT and CDR2 FRNRAP. Trimming removed 3 bases from V and 4 bases from J, with 15 bases in between. The CDR3 runs 15 residues. The CDR3 DNA follows: TGTGCTAGTGGTTTCACTCCGGACAGCCCCTATGGCTACACCTTC. Translation: CASGFTPDSPYGYTF.

The sample holds many counts of this clonotype. This rearrangement joins TRBV7-2 to TRBJ2-1; unclear D gene. V lost 2 bases and J 3 bases, leaving 11 bases between the germline ends. The CDR3 has 15 residues. CDR1 is SGHTA and CDR2 is FQGNSA in the germline V gene. CDR3 loop: CASSLLGQLYNEQFF. The CDR3 DNA sequence: TGTGCCAGCAGCTTATTGGGTCAGCTCTACAATGAGCAGTTCTTC. Together with reference TRBV7-2 and TRBJ2-1, the CDR3 gives the full variable domain: GAGVSQSPSNKVTEKGKDVELRCDPISGHTALYWYRQSLGQGLEFLIYFQGNSAPDKSGLPSDRFSAERTGGSVSTLTIQRTQQEDSAVYLCASSLLGQLYNEQFFGPGTRLTVL.

This clonotype appeared a single time. J is TRBJ2-1 and V is TRBV6-2 or TRBV6-3; TRBD2 is a possible D gene (6 bases). The germline gives CDR1 MNHEY, CDR2 SVGEGT. Trimming cost V 8 bases and J 4 bases, with 15 bases left between them. This CDR3 comprises 14 residues. Here the CDR3 reads CASGVAGSYNEQFF. The CDR3 DNA sequence: TGTGCCAGCGGGGTGGCGGGGAGTTACAATGAGCAGTTCTTC.

The V gene is TRBV6-1, the J gene TRBJ2-1; D is unresolved. The CDR3 has 13 residues. The V end lost 8 bases, the J end lost 7 bases, and 15 bases lay between the germline ends. Germline values: CDR1 MNHNS, CDR2 SASEGT. The CDR3 loop reads CASRVFGRNEQFF. For the CDR3, the DNA is TGTGCCAGCCGGGTCTTCGGGCGGAATGAGCAGTTCTTC.

CDR3 loop: CSASVDGGDTQYF. CDR3 nucleotide sequence: TGCAGTGCTAGTGTCGACGGTGGTGATACGCAGTATTTT. The V gene is TRBV20-1, the J gene TRBJ2-3; D ambiguous. CDR3 size: 13 residues. Trimming shortened V by 3 bases and J by 6 bases, and 13 bases separated the two germline ends. The germline V gene has CDR1 DFQATT and CDR2 SNEGSKA (reference sequence).

The chain is built from TRBV20-1 and TRBJ2-1; 13 bases line up with TRBD2. Per germline, CDR1 DFQATT and CDR2 SNEGSKA (reference sequence). V lost 2 bases, J lost 9 bases, and 10 bases stayed unmatched. The CDR3 runs to 16 residues. The CDR3 loop is CSARLRTSGSRSEQFF. The CDR3 bases are TGCAGTGCTAGACTAAGGACTAGCGGGAGTCGGAGTGAGCAGTTCTTC.

V usage is TRBV5-1 and J usage is TRBJ2-4; D not resolved. V gave up 0 bases and J gave up 4 bases, with 8 bases separating them. The CDR3 sequence is 14 residues long. Germline CDR1 SGHRS, CDR2 YFSETQ. CDR3 residues: CASSLVGWKNIQYF. In DNA, the CDR3 is TGCGCCAGCAGCTTGGTCGGATGGAAAAACATTCAGTACTTC.

This clonotype has just a few counts. The chain uses TRBV7-2 and TRBJ2-3, with 8 nucleotides matching TRBD2. The CDR3 sequence is 15 residues long. The germline gives CDR1 SGHTA, CDR2 FQGNSA. The V and J ends lost 4 bases and 6 bases, in that order; junction bases with no gene match: 9. CDR3 sequence reads: CASSSPAGGGDTQYF. Written as DNA, the CDR3 is TGTGCCAGCAGCTCGCCCGCGGGGGGAGGGGATACGCAGTATTTT.